Listed below are T cell receptor beta chains from one sample, sequenced in a study of post-analysis software for immune sequencing data. TCRdb processed the PCR reads anew with MiXCR; each CDR3 protein has one entry. The table lists 150,000 to 200,000 distinct CDR3 sequences, 25% to 35% of them singletons. Source material: blood. The receptors come from a girl under 18 with multiple sclerosis. Each CDR3 is given with its conserved first and last residue. The D gene is left open where the match is weak. For some rows the clone size is stated as once, few or many, or as a class when expanded; others skip it.

v_call	d_call	clone_size	j_call	cdr3_aa	cdr3_nt
TRBV4-1	TRBD2	few	TRBJ2-2	CASSQEAGGNTGELFF	TGCGCCAGCAGCCAAGAAGCGGGAGGGAACACCGGGGAGCTGTTTTTT
TRBV20-1	TRBD2	many	TRBJ2-1	CSARERGRAYNEQFF	TGCAGTGCTAGAGAACGCGGGAGGGCCTACAATGAGCAGTTCTTC
TRBV14	-	few	TRBJ2-1	CASSQDGPVEQFF	TGTGCCAGCAGCCAAGATGGGCCGGTTGAGCAGTTCTTC
TRBV20-1	-	few	TRBJ2-1	CSASPVGLYNEQFF	TGCAGTGCTAGTCCCGTTGGTCTCTACAATGAGCAGTTCTTC
TRBV10-3	-	-	TRBJ1-5	CAISESGGGQPQHF	TGTGCCATCAGTGAGTCGGGGGGTGGTCAGCCCCAGCATTTT
TRBV29-1	TRBD1	-	TRBJ1-4	CSVEDRGDEKLFF	TGCAGCGTGGAGGACAGGGGAGATGAAAAACTGTTTTTT
TRBV11-1	-	-	TRBJ2-6	CASSSRVQPGANVLTF	TGTGCCAGCAGCTCCAGAGTCCAGCCTGGGGCCAACGTCCTGACTTTC
TRBV9	TRBD2	-	TRBJ2-5	CASSVVDGLAYTEDNEQYF	TGTGCCAGCAGCGTAGTAGACGGACTAGCCTACACTGAGGACAATGAGCAGTACTTC
TRBV6-1	-	-	TRBJ1-1	CASRSRPGTEAFF	TGTGCCAGCCGGTCCAGGCCAGGCACTGAAGCTTTCTTT
TRBV5-1	TRBD1	-	TRBJ1-3	CASSFYGQGSSGNTIYF	TGCGCCAGCAGCTTCTACGGACAGGGATCCTCTGGAAACACCATATATTTT
TRBV5-1	-	few	TRBJ1-4	CASSLAPPSEKLFF	TGCGCCAGCAGCTTGGCCCCCCCGAGTGAAAAACTGTTTTTT
TRBV5-1	-	-	TRBJ2-3	CASSPALETTDTQYF	TGCGCCAGCAGCCCCGCGCTGGAGACCACAGATACGCAGTATTTT
TRBV6-5	-	many	TRBJ2-7	CASPPERYGTYEQYF	TGTGCCAGCCCCCCGGAACGATACGGGACCTACGAGCAGTACTTC
TRBV5-1	-	many	TRBJ2-6	CASSLGSGANVLTF	TGCGCCAGCAGCTTGGGTTCTGGGGCCAACGTCCTGACTTTC
TRBV12-3/TRBV12-4	-	many	TRBJ2-1	CASTQLNNEQFF	TGTGCCAGCACCCAACTCAACAATGAGCAGTTCTTC
TRBV7-9	-	-	TRBJ1-2	CATFPARPTYGYTF	TGTGCCACCTTCCCGGCCCGGCCGACCTATGGCTACACCTTC
TRBV13	TRBD2	many	TRBJ2-3	CASSLGRASGITDTQYF	TGTGCCAGCAGCTTAGGCAGGGCTAGCGGGATTACAGATACGCAGTATTTT
TRBV28	-	few	TRBJ1-1	CASSLPAGPEAFF	TGTGCCAGCAGTTTACCTGCGGGGCCTGAAGCTTTCTTT
TRBV6-6	-	-	TRBJ1-3	CASSSPGQGGNTIYF	TGTGCCAGCAGTTCCCCGGGGCAGGGTGGAAACACCATATATTTT
TRBV4-3	-	once	TRBJ2-3	CASSPGSFPGVDTQYF	TGCGCCAGCAGCCCCGGGTCTTTTCCCGGGGTAGATACGCAGTATTTT
TRBV19	-	-	TRBJ2-7	CASSCTGSRYEQYF	TGTGCCAGTAGTTGTACAGGGTCCCGCTACGAGCAGTACTTC
TRBV7-2	-	-	TRBJ1-4	CASSLTAGEKLFF	TGTGCCAGCAGCTTAACAGCAGGGGAAAAACTGTTTTTT
TRBV5-5	-	-	TRBJ2-2	CAGSFYRDLGPGGGELFF	TGTGCCGGCAGCTTCTACCGGGACCTGGGGCCTGGAGGCGGGGAGCTGTTTTTT
TRBV19	-	-	TRBJ2-1	CASNAPSCNEQFF	TGTGCCAGTAATGCACCCTCCTGCAATGAGCAGTTCTTC
TRBV29-1	-	-	TRBJ1-2	CSVTDSLNYGYTF	TGCAGCGTAACTGACAGCCTAAACTATGGCTACACCTTC
TRBV30	TRBD1	-	TRBJ1-1	CAWRGQGAGTEAFF	TGTGCCTGGCGAGGACAGGGGGCGGGAACTGAAGCTTTCTTT
TRBV7-2	TRBD2	many	TRBJ2-3	CASLKSGGTSGRRTDTQYF	TGTGCCAGCTTAAAATCGGGAGGGACTAGCGGGAGGAGGACAGATACGCAGTATTTT
TRBV12-3/TRBV12-4	TRBD2	many	TRBJ2-7	CASRGTSALPISYEQYF	TGTGCCAGCAGGGGGACTAGTGCCCTGCCGATATCCTACGAGCAGTACTTC
TRBV27	TRBD1	-	TRBJ2-7	CASSFTGTGAYEQYF	TGTGCCAGCAGTTTCACCGGGACAGGGGCCTACGAGCAGTACTTC
TRBV29-1	-	many	TRBJ2-1	CSVDNFNNEQFF	TGCAGCGTTGACAACTTTAACAATGAGCAGTTCTTC
TRBV5-1	-	-	TRBJ2-1	CASSLQGEGYNERFF	TGCGCCAGCAGCTTGCAAGGAGAAGGTTACAATGAGCGGTTCTTC
TRBV6-4	-	few	TRBJ1-5	CASHRCNQPQHF	TGTGCCAGCCACAGATGCAATCAGCCCCAGCATTTT
TRBV24-1	-	-	TRBJ2-1	CATSDTSGAVGNEQFF	TGTGCCACCAGTGACACGTCGGGAGCGGTCGGGAATGAGCAGTTCTTC
TRBV11-2	TRBD2	many	TRBJ2-1	CASSFWTSGGNEQFF	TGTGCCAGCAGCTTCTGGACTAGCGGAGGCAATGAGCAGTTCTTC
TRBV7-9	-	-	TRBJ1-2	CASSPVTLRASYGYTF	TGTGCCAGCAGCCCCGTAACGCTTAGAGCTAGCTATGGCTACACCTTC
TRBV20-1	TRBD2	-	TRBJ2-4	CSARDLAGEAKNIQYF	TGTAGTGCTAGAGATCTAGCGGGAGAGGCCAAAAACATTCAGTACTTC
TRBV6-2/TRBV6-3	-	once	TRBJ2-7	CASNWGFRGTYEQYF	TGTGCCAGCAACTGGGGGTTCAGAGGTACCTACGAGCAGTACTTC
TRBV7-2	-	-	TRBJ2-1	CASSLARHSGEQFF	TGTGCCAGCAGCTTAGCGCGTCACTCTGGTGAGCAGTTCTTC
TRBV7-9	-	-	TRBJ2-3	CASNKGPDTQYF	TGTGCCAGCAACAAAGGGCCAGATACGCAGTATTTT
TRBV7-9	-	-	TRBJ2-7	CASSLHRDRSYEQYF	TGTGCCAGCAGCTTACACCGGGACCGCTCCTACGAGCAGTACTTC
TRBV12-3/TRBV12-4	TRBD2	many	TRBJ2-3	CASSSGEAGVQYF	TGTGCCAGCAGTTCAGGTGAAGCGGGAGTGCAGTATTTT
TRBV10-2	-	many	TRBJ1-2	CASKFVQGIGYTF	TGCGCCAGCAAATTTGTTCAGGGGATCGGCTACACCTTC
TRBV6-1	-	-	TRBJ2-7	CASRKGPEQYF	TGTGCCAGCAGAAAAGGACCCGAGCAGTACTTC